Following are 17 T cell receptor beta chains from one sample sequenced in a study of T cell clonotyping in hematopoietic cell transplantation. Sequencing used immunoSEQ multiplex PCR; TCRdb keeps in-frame clones, though not all of them. The sample carries about 3,300 clones, approximately 96% recorded once. Time point in this sample: recipient sample about 28 days before transplant, after cytoreduction. The material was peripheral blood mononuclear cells, obtained before stem cell transplant. All receptors derive from a woman aged 45-60 years with chronic myeloid leukemia. Some clones in this sample may be carry-over from other donors' samples.

The chain links TRBV9 to TRBJ2-7; no firm D call. In germline, CDR1 is SGDLS, CDR2 YYNGEE. This CDR3 has 15 residues. V lost 3 bases and J 1 base, leaving 14 bases between the germline ends. The CDR3, as DNA: TGTGCCAGCAGCGAAAGCGTTGGGTCATCCTACGAGCAGTACTTC. Translated, it gives CASSESVGSSYEQYF. Supplemented by reference TRBV9 and TRBJ2-7, the full variable domain reads DSGVTQTPKHLITATGQRVTLRCSPRSGDLSVYWYQQSLDQGLQFLIQYYNGEERAKGNILERFSAQQFPDLHSELNLSSLELGDSALYFCASSESVGSSYEQYFGPGTRLTVT.

This clone has just one count. V is TRBV5-4 and J is TRBJ1-4, with D hard to call. V was trimmed by 4 bases and J by 11 bases, leaving 12 bases between them. The CDR3 is 12 amino acids. CDR1 is SGHNT, CDR2 YYREEE, per germline (reference sequence). CDR3 sequence reads: CASSAIVGKLFF. As DNA, the CDR3 is TGTGCCAGCAGCGCAATTGTGGGGAAACTGTTTTTT.

V gene TRBV29-1 combines with J gene TRBJ1-2; D is perhaps TRBD1 (6 bases). The CDR3 totals 13 residues. Germline CDR1 SQVTM, CDR2 ANQGSEA. V shed 6 bases and J shed 0 bases, with 11 bases lying between them. As DNA, the CDR3 is TGCAGCGTGACAACAGGGCCTAACTATGGCTACACCTTC. This sequence encodes CSVTTGPNYGYTF.

J is TRBJ1-2 and V is TRBV6-1; D might be TRBD1 (5 bases). There are 16 residues in the CDR3. With 1 base removed from V and 5 bases from J, the gap between germline ends came to 17 bases. Germline loops: CDR1 MNHNS, CDR2 SASEGT. The CDR3 loop reads CASSEGAPGGGYGYTF. CDR3 coding DNA: TGTGCCAGCAGTGAAGGTGCTCCCGGGGGAGGATATGGCTACACCTTC.

The chain joins TRBV5-1 to TRBJ1-4; the D gene is possibly TRBD1 (5 bases). Germline lookup yields CDR1 SGHRS and CDR2 YFSETQ. V lost 4 bases and J lost 4, with 11 bases in between. The CDR3 has 14 residues. CDR3 region: CASSAGRINEKLFF. The CDR3, as DNA: TGCGCCAGCAGCGCGGGACGGATTAATGAAAAACTGTTTTTT.

The chain combines TRBV28 with TRBJ1-1, with D perhaps matching TRBD1 (6 bases). With 6 bases removed from V and 7 bases from J, the gap between germline ends came to 12 bases. This CDR3 is 12 amino acids long. The germline CDR1 and CDR2 sequences are MDHEN and SYDVKM. The CDR3 is CASRTPGVEAFF. The CDR3 nucleotides are TGTGCCAGCAGGACCCCAGGGGTTGAAGCTTTCTTT.

This chain links TRBV28 with TRBJ1-2; 7 positions match TRBD1. V shed 6 bases and J 6 bases; nucleotides not matched to a gene: 10. The CDR3 sequence is 14 residues long. Germline V gene lookup returns CDR1 MDHEN and CDR2 SYDVKM. Here the CDR3 DNA reads TGTGCCAGCAGACTCCTCGGCAGGGGGGATGGCTACACCTTC. Its translation: CASRLLGRGDGYTF.

The rearrangement joins TRBV7-2 to TRBJ1-3; D is possibly TRBD1 (6 bases). Germline lookup yields CDR1 SGHTA and CDR2 FQGNSA. V was pared by 5 bases and J by 3 bases, with 8 bases between. The CDR3 is 13 amino acids. In DNA, the CDR3 is TGTGCCAGCAGCCGGGACATTGGAAACACCATATATTTT. Amino acids: CASSRDIGNTIYF.

The V call is TRBV9, the J call TRBJ2-2, with a tentative D call TRBD2 (6 bases). Germline values: CDR1 SGDLS, CDR2 YYNGEE. Trimming cost V 3 bases and J 8 bases, with 17 bases left between them. CDR3 size: 15 residues. DNA of the CDR3: TGTGCCAGCAGCGAGGGGACTCCACGGGGAGGGGAGCTGTTTTTT. Its translation: CASSEGTPRGGELFF.

The chain has TRBV6-5 and TRBJ1-2; 9 nucleotides line up with TRBD1. Germline CDR1 and CDR2: MNHEY and SVGAGI. The CDR3 sequence is 14 residues long. Trimming at V came to 6 bases and at J to 7 bases, leaving 9 bases not matched to a gene. The CDR3 reads CASRGGQGKVGYTF. CDR3 coding DNA: TGTGCCAGCAGGGGGGGACAGGGAAAAGTTGGCTACACCTTC.

The genes are TRBV5-4 and TRBJ1-1; D might be TRBD1 (5 bases). The CDR3 extends over 14 amino acids. V dropped 4 bases and J dropped 1 base, with 11 bases sitting between them. Germline V gene lookup returns CDR1 SGHNT and CDR2 YYREEE (reference sequence). CDR3 coding DNA: TGTGCCAGCAGCCACGTCAGGGAGAACACTGAAGCTTTCTTT. Protein sequence: CASSHVRENTEAFF.

This chain connects TRBV9 to TRBJ1-2, with no clear D. Germline-derived CDR1 and CDR2 are SGDLS and YYNGEE. Trimming took 0 bases from V and 0 from J, leaving 3 bases between them. The CDR3 length is 13 residues. CDR3 sequence (DNA): TGTGCCAGCAGCGTAGAATCTAACTATGGCTACACCTTC. It specifies CASSVESNYGYTF.

This chain joins TRBV10-2 and TRBJ2-2, with TRBD2 matching 11 bases. The CDR3 is 16 residues long. V lost 7 bases, J lost 6 bases, and 10 bases stayed unmatched. The germline CDR1 and CDR2 sequences are WSHSY and SAAADI. Here the CDR3 DNA reads TGCGCCAGCACGCTACTAGCGGGAGAGGTCGCCGGGGAGCTGTTTTTT. It is translated as CASTLLAGEVAGELFF.

The chain carries TRBV4-1 and TRBJ1-3; D is perhaps TRBD1 (5 bases). Trimming removed 1 base from V and 0 bases from J, with 16 bases in between. Germline lookup yields CDR1 MGHRA and CDR2 YSYEKL. The CDR3 extends over 18 amino acids. The DNA of the CDR3 is TGCGCCAGCAGCCAAGGGGGGAGGGGTCGGAACTCTGGAAACACCATATATTTT. It is translated as CASSQGGRGRNSGNTIYF.

The J gene is TRBJ2-1, the V gene TRBV6-5; 7 nucleotides align to TRBD1. Unmatched junction bases numbered 5, after V lost 2 bases and J lost 7 bases. The germline gives CDR1 MNHEY, CDR2 SVGAGI. The CDR3 is 14 amino acids. The CDR3 sequence: CASSYRDSTNEQFF. CDR3 sequence (DNA): TGTGCCAGCAGTTACAGGGACAGTACAAATGAGCAGTTCTTC.

This rearrangement joins TRBV28 to TRBJ1-5, with unresolved D. V lost 6 bases and J 4 bases, leaving 7 bases between the germline ends. This CDR3 is 12 amino acids long. Germline-derived CDR1 and CDR2 are MDHEN and SYDVKM. CDR3 loop: CASSTLNQPQHF. DNA for the CDR3: TGTGCCAGCAGCACCTTGAATCAGCCCCAGCATTTT.

The chain couples TRBV7-3 to TRBJ2-3; the D gene could be TRBD1 or TRBD2 (5 bases each). Per germline, CDR1 SGHTA and CDR2 FQGTGA. The CDR3 totals 15 residues. V was trimmed by 2 bases and J by 1 base, leaving 10 bases between them. This CDR3 reads CASSLQGSGTDTQYF. Written as DNA, the CDR3 is TGTGCCAGCAGCTTACAGGGTAGCGGCACAGATACGCAGTATTTT. The entire variable domain, with the rest obtained from reference TRBV7-3 and TRBJ2-3, is as follows: GAGVSQTPSNKVTEKGKYVELRCDPISGHTALYWYRQSLGQGPEFLIYFQGTGAADDSGLPNDRFFAVRPEGSVSTLKIQRTERGDSAVYLCASSLQGSGTDTQYFGPGTRLTVL.